A single sample gave rise to the 26 T cell receptor beta chains below, sequenced in a study of blood T cell repertoires in COVID-19. The method was immunoSEQ multiplex PCR; TCRdb's version includes in-frame clones alone and lacks a portion of them. This table holds about 250,000 clones, 88% found once. Input material: PBMCs or T cells enriched from blood (not recorded which). The receptor source for this set is a middle-aged woman who had been exposed to COVID-19.

J is TRBJ2-3 and V is TRBV27, with 11 bases fitting TRBD1. Germline values: CDR1 MNHEY, CDR2 SMNVEV (reference sequence). The length of the CDR3 is 14 residues. V shed 7 bases and J 9 bases; nucleotides not matched to a gene: 9. The CDR3 nucleotides are TGTGCCAGCACACCGGGACAGGGGGGAATGACGCAGTATTTT. Translating it yields CASTPGQGGMTQYF.

This rearrangement joins TRBV3-1 (or the pseudogene TRBV3-2) to TRBJ1-4, with TRBD1 matching 8 bases. This CDR3 comprises 15 residues. Trimming removed 4 bases from V and 8 bases from J; junction bases left unmatched: 9. Germline assignment: CDR1 LGHDT and CDR2 YNNKEL (reference sequence). The CDR3 coding sequence is TGTGCCAGCAGCCGCAGGACAGGGAGAAGAGAAAAACTGTTTTTT. It translates to CASSRRTGRREKLFF.

The rearrangement links TRBV19 to TRBJ1-6, with a possible D match to TRBD1 (5 bases). Trimming left V 5 bases short and J 7 bases short, with 15 bases between. Per germline, CDR1 LNHDA and CDR2 SQIVND (reference sequence). The CDR3 is 15 amino acids. This CDR3 reads CASSSLQVTNSPLHF. The DNA for the CDR3 is TGTGCCAGTAGTTCCCTACAGGTGACCAATTCACCCCTCCACTTT.

This sequence joins TRBV29-1 and TRBJ2-5; 7 bases agree with TRBD2. This CDR3 comprises 15 residues. J was trimmed by 3 bases and V by 4 bases; bases with no gene match: 11. The germline V gene has CDR1 SQVTM and CDR2 ANQGSEA. For the CDR3, the DNA is TGCAGCGTTGGGGGGACGGGGGGACCTAAAGAGACCCAGTACTTC. It yields the protein CSVGGTGGPKETQYF.

The V gene is TRBV2, the J gene TRBJ1-4; the D gene is possibly TRBD1 (5 bases). CDR1 and CDR2 (germline): SNHLY, FYNNEI. V lost 3 bases to trimming and J lost 0 bases, with 8 bases between them. The CDR3 sequence is 15 residues long. CDR3 sequence: CASSDPGPTNEKLFF. The CDR3 region has the DNA TGTGCCAGCAGTGACCCAGGGCCAACTAATGAAAAACTGTTTTTT.

This sequence joins TRBV2 and TRBJ1-5, with D perhaps matching TRBD1 (6 bases). V was shortened by 7 bases and J by 5 bases, with 15 bases between the two germline ends. The germline CDR1 and CDR2 sequences are SNHLY and FYNNEI. The CDR3 runs to 14 residues. CDR3 loop: CASNLGGGDQPQHF. The CDR3 DNA reads as TGTGCCAGCAACCTAGGGGGTGGTGATCAGCCCCAGCATTTT.

The rearrangement uses TRBV3-1 (or the pseudogene TRBV3-2) and TRBJ2-7, with D hard to call. V was trimmed by 5 bases and J by 2 bases, leaving 10 bases between them. Germline CDR1 LGHDT, CDR2 YNNKEL (reference sequence). The CDR3 has 13 residues. Here the CDR3 DNA reads TGTGCCAGCAGCGTCGATAGCACCTACGAGCAGTACTTC. This translates into CASSVDSTYEQYF.

This clone was detected once. The DNA of the CDR3 is TGCGCCAGCAGCCAAGAGGGGGGGGGCGGGAATACGCAGTATTTT. This sequence encodes CASSQEGGGGNTQYF. The chain uses TRBV4-1 and TRBJ2-3; weak D call: TRBD2 (7 bases). This CDR3 contains 15 residues. Germline CDR1 reads MGHRA; CDR2 reads YSYEKL. V was cut by 0 bases and J by 7 bases, with 14 bases left in between.

The V and J genes are TRBV5-8 and TRBJ2-5; D gene unclear. Between the trimmed V and J ends, which lost 0 bases and 4 bases, there was a span of 10 bases. Per the germline V gene, CDR1 is SGHTS and CDR2 is YDEGEE. CDR3 length: 14 amino acids. This chain's CDR3 is CASSLVSQAETQYF. For the CDR3, the DNA is TGTGCCAGCAGCTTGGTGAGCCAGGCAGAGACCCAGTACTTC.

This CDR3 reads CASSSLGGGWGYTF. CDR3 DNA sequence: TGTGCCAGCAGTTCTCTCGGGGGGGGCTGGGGCTACACCTTC. The rearrangement uses TRBV27 and TRBJ1-2, with a weak D call TRBD1 (6 bases). This CDR3 spans 14 amino acids. Germline V CDR1 and CDR2: MNHEY, SMNVEV (reference sequence). V lost 4 bases and J lost 8, with 17 bases in between.

The count of this clone is one. The chain recombines TRBV19 with TRBJ1-1; 8 nucleotides line up with TRBD1. CDR3 size: 14 residues. Germline V gives CDR1 LNHDA, CDR2 SQIVND (reference sequence). Losses at the gene ends were 6 bases for V and 11 bases for J; bases not matched to a gene: 14. In DNA, the CDR3 is TGTGCCAGTAGCGGCGCAGGGGGCCCTAGGGATGCTTTCTTT. It specifies CASSGAGGPRDAFF.

The rearrangement links TRBV7-2 to TRBJ1-5; D possibly corresponds to TRBD1 (5 bases). Germline V gives CDR1 SGHTA, CDR2 FQGNSA. The CDR3 has 13 amino acids. With 3 bases removed from V and 8 bases from J, the gap between germline ends came to 11 bases. CDR3 sequence: CASSLGGAEPQHF. The CDR3 bases are TGTGCCAGCAGCTTGGGTGGGGCCGAGCCCCAGCATTTT.

This clone has just a few counts. This CDR3 is CASSQVRSGGTEAFF. The CDR3 coding sequence is TGTGCCAGCAGCCAAGTGAGGTCAGGGGGCACTGAAGCTTTCTTT. The chain employs TRBV3-1 (or the pseudogene TRBV3-2) and TRBJ1-1; 7 bases line up with TRBD1. Germline CDR1 LGHDT, CDR2 YNNKEL (reference sequence). This CDR3 contains 15 residues. V shed 1 base, J shed 4 bases, and the junction held 6 bases outside the gene matches.

The V call is TRBV6-2 or TRBV6-3, the J call TRBJ2-5, with 8 bases aligning to TRBD1. This CDR3 is built from 16 residues. V lost 2 bases and J lost 5; bases outside the gene matches: 10. Germline V lookup: CDR1 MNHEY, CDR2 SVGEGT. The CDR3 loop is CASSYGQGARRETQYF. The CDR3 DNA is TGTGCCAGCAGTTACGGGCAGGGGGCGAGGAGGGAGACCCAGTACTTC.

The rearrangement links TRBV10-3 to TRBJ2-3; 7 bases agree with TRBD2. The germline CDR1 and CDR2 sequences are ENHRY and SYGVKD. V lost 5 bases, J lost 0 bases, and 2 bases stayed unmatched. The CDR3 consists of 14 residues. The CDR3 DNA is TGTGCCATCAGTTCTAGCGGTAGCACAGATACGCAGTATTTT. Amino acid sequence: CAISSSGSTDTQYF.

The gene calls are TRBV29-1 and TRBJ2-5; the match to TRBD2 covers 14 bases. V was pared by 8 bases and J by 7 bases, with 9 bases of the junction left unmatched. CDR1 is SQVTM and CDR2 is ANQGSEA in the germline V gene. The CDR3 totals 14 residues. The CDR3 coding sequence is TGCAGCATACCCGGGACTAGCGGGAGAAGGACCCAGTACTTC. This gives the protein CSIPGTSGRRTQYF.

The chain is built from TRBV24-1 and TRBJ1-5; 8 bases are shared with TRBD1. Per germline, CDR1 KGHDR and CDR2 SFDVKD. The ends lost 9 bases at V and 3 bases at J; junction bases unmatched: 3. This CDR3 has 13 amino acids. The CDR3 DNA is TGTGCCACCGCGGACAGGGCCAATCAGCCCCAGCATTTT. Protein sequence: CATADRANQPQHF.

The count of this clone is one. The chain is built from TRBV2 and TRBJ2-5, with a tentative D call TRBD2 (7 bases). From germline, CDR1 is SNHLY and CDR2 FYNNEI. The V gene lost 8 bases and the J gene lost 7 bases, with 17 bases spanning the gap. The CDR3 totals 13 residues. CDR3: CASSRGGERTQYF. CDR3 sequence (DNA): TGTGCCAGCTCGAGGGGGGGGGAGAGGACCCAGTACTTC.

V usage is TRBV6-5 and J usage is TRBJ1-1; D gene ambiguous. Looked up from germline, CDR1 is MNHEY and CDR2 is SVGAGI. The CDR3 runs 14 residues. V lost 8 bases and J 1 base, leaving 14 bases between the germline ends. DNA of the CDR3: TGTGCCAGCGCCCTCGCGTTTCAGAACACTGAAGCTTTCTTT. The encoded protein is CASALAFQNTEAFF.

The J gene is TRBJ1-1, the V gene TRBV7-3; 7 bases are a match to TRBD1. CDR1 and CDR2 (germline): SGHTA, FQGTGA. The CDR3 sequence is 13 residues long. After removal of 3 bases from V and 10 bases from J, the junction contained 8 bases not matched to a gene. This CDR3 reads CASSFYPWTGAFF. CDR3 in DNA: TGTGCCAGCAGCTTCTACCCTTGGACAGGAGCTTTCTTT.

The J gene is TRBJ2-1, the V gene TRBV6-5, with TRBD1 identical over 10 bases. The V segment lost 6 bases and the J segment 9 bases; nucleotides outside the gene matches: 11. This CDR3 is 15 amino acids long. Germline assignment: CDR1 MNHEY and CDR2 SVGAGI. CDR3 amino acids: CASSLGTGVLGEQFF. Written as DNA, the CDR3 is TGTGCCAGCAGCCTCGGGACAGGGGTGTTAGGTGAGCAGTTCTTC.

The rearrangement uses TRBV6-2 or TRBV6-3 and TRBJ1-5, with D possibly matching TRBD1 (5 bases). V shed 6 bases and J shed 2 bases, with 14 bases lying between them. This CDR3 contains 15 residues. CDR1 and CDR2 (germline): MNHEY, SVGEGT. CDR3 amino acids: CASSPWRDGNQPQHF. The DNA for the CDR3 is TGTGCCAGCAGCCCTTGGAGGGACGGCAATCAGCCCCAGCATTTT.

The J gene is TRBJ1-6, the V gene TRBV5-4, with 7 nucleotides matching TRBD1. The V gene end was trimmed by 10 bases and the J gene end by 7 bases; junction bases not matched to a gene: 14. CDR3 length: 15 amino acids. Germline V gene sequence: CDR1 SGHNT, CDR2 YYREEE (reference sequence). This CDR3 reads CAALSQGVRNSPLHF. CDR3 coding DNA: TGTGCCGCCCTTTCGCAGGGGGTGAGGAATTCACCCCTCCACTTT.

J is TRBJ1-6 and V is TRBV10-3, with 7 bases identical to TRBD1. The CDR3 runs 14 residues. The V segment lost 6 bases and the J segment 5 bases; nucleotides outside the gene matches: 4. Germline CDR1 is ENHRY and CDR2 is SYGVKD. The CDR3 DNA is TGTGCCATCAGGGCGACAGGGAATAATTCACCCCTCCACTTT. Its translation is CAIRATGNNSPLHF.

This clone was counted once. The chain combines TRBV5-6 with TRBJ2-7; no clear D. The CDR3 is 14 residues long. Trimming removed 0 bases at V and 2 bases at J, with 9 bases between. From germline, CDR1 is SGHDT and CDR2 YYEEEE. The CDR3 reads CASSLVDGAYEQYF. The CDR3 nucleotides read TGTGCCAGCAGCTTGGTTGACGGAGCCTACGAGCAGTACTTC.

This clone was recorded once. J is TRBJ2-1 and V is TRBV28; TRBD2 agrees at 12 bases. Germline V gene data show CDR1 as MDHEN and CDR2 as SYDVKM. J lost 7 bases, V lost 3 bases, and 7 bases had no gene match. There are 16 residues in the CDR3. The CDR3 reads CASSFLLAGGPNEQFF. CDR3 coding DNA: TGTGCCAGCAGTTTCCTCCTAGCGGGGGGGCCGAATGAGCAGTTCTTC.